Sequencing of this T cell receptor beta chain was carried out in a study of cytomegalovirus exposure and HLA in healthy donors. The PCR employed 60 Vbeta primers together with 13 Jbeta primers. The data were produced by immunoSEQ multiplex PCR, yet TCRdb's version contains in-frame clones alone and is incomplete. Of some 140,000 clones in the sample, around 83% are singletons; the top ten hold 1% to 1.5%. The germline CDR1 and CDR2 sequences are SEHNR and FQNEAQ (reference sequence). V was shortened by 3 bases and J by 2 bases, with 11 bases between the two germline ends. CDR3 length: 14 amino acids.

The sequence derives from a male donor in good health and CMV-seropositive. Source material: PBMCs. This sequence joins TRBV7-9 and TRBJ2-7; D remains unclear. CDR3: CASSLSQLAYEQYF. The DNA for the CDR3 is TGTGCCAGCAGCTTGTCCCAATTAGCCTACGAGCAGTACTTC.